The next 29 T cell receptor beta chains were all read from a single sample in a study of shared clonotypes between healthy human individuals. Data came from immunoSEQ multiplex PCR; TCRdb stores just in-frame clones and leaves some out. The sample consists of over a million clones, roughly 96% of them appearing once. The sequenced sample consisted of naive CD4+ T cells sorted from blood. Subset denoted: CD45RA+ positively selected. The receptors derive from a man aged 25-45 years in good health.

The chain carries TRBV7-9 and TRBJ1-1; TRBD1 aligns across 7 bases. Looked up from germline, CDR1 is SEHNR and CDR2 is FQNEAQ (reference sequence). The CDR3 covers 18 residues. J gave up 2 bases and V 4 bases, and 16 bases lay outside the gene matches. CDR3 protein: CASSSPVGQLKGNTEAFF. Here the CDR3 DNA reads TGTGCCAGCAGCTCCCCGGTGGGACAGCTGAAAGGAAACACTGAAGCTTTCTTT. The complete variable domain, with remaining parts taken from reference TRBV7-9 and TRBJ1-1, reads DTGVSQNPRHKITKRGQNVTFRCDPISEHNRLYWYRQTLGQGPEFLTYFQNEAQLEKSRLLSDRFSAERPKGSFSTLEIQRTEQGDSAMYLCASSSPVGQLKGNTEAFFGQGTRLTVV.

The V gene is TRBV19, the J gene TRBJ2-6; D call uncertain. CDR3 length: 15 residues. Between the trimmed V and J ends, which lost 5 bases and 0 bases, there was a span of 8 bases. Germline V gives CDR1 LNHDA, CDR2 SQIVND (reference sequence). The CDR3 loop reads CASSPLSSGANVLTF. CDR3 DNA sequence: TGTGCCAGTAGTCCTCTGAGCTCTGGGGCCAACGTCCTGACTTTC.

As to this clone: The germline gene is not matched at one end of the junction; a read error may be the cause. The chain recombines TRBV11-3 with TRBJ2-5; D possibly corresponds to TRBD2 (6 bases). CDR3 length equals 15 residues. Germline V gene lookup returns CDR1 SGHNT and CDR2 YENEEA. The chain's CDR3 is CASSLGGPTFETQYF. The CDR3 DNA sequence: TGTGCCAGCAGTTTAGGAGGGCCAACATTTGAGACCCAGTACTTC.

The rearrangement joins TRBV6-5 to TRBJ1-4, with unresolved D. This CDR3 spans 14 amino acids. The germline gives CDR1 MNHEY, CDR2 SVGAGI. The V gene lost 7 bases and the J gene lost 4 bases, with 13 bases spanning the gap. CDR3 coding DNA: TGTGCCAGCACTGGGTTGCGGGGTAATGAAAAACTGTTTTTT. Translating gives CASTGLRGNEKLFF.

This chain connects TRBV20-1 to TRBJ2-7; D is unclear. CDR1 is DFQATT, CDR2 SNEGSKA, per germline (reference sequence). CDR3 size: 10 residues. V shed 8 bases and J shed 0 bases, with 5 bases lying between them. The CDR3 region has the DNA TGCAGTTTTGGCTCCTACGAGCAGTACTTC. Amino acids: CSFGSYEQYF.

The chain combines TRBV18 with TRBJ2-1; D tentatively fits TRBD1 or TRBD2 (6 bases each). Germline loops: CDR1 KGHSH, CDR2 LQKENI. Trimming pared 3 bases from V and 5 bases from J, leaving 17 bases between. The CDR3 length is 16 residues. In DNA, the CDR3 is TGTGCCAGCTCACCTGGCGGGACACTGGAAGACAATGAGCAGTTCTTC. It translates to CASSPGGTLEDNEQFF.

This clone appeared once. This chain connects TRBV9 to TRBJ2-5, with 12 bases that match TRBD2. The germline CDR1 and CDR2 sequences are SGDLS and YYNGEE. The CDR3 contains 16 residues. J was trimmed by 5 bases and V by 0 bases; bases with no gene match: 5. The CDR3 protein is CASSVGSSGRGETQYF. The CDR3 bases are TGTGCCAGCAGCGTAGGGTCTAGCGGGAGGGGGGAGACCCAGTACTTC.

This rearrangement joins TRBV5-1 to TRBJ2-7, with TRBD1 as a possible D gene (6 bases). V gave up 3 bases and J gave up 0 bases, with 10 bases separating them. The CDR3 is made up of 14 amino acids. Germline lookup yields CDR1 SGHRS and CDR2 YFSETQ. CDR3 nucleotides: TGCGCCAGCAGCTCGGACAGTCTCTCCTACGAGCAGTACTTC. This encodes CASSSDSLSYEQYF.

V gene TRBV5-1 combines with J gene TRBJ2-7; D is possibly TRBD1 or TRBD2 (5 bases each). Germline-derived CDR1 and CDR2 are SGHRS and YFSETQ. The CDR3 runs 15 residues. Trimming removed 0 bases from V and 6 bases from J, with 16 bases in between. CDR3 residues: CASSLVASGLAEQYF. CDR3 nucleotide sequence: TGCGCCAGCAGCTTGGTAGCGTCAGGGCTGGCCGAGCAGTACTTC. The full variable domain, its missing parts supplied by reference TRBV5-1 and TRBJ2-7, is KAGVTQTPRYLIKTRGQQVTLSCSPISGHRSVSWYQQTPGQGLQFLFEYFSETQRNKGNFPGRFSGRQFSNSRSEMNVSTLELGDSALYLCASSLVASGLAEQYFGPGTRLTVT.

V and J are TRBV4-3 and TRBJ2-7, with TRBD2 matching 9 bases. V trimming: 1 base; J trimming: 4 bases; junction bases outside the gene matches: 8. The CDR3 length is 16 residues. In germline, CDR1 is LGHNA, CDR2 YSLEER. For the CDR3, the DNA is TGCGCCAGCAGCCAAGTCTTCACTAGCGGGTTGTACGAGCAGTACTTC. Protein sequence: CASSQVFTSGLYEQYF.

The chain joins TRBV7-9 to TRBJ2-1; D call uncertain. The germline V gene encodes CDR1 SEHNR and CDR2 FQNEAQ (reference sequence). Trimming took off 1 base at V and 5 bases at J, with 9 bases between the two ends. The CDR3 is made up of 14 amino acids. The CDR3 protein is CASSLVDGHNEQFF. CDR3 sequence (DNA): TGTGCCAGCAGCTTAGTCGACGGCCACAATGAGCAGTTCTTC.

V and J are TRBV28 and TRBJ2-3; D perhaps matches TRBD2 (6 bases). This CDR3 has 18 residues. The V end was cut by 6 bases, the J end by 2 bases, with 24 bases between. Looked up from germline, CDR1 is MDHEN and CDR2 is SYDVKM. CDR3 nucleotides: TGTGCCAGCAGCTTCTCCGGGACTCACTGGAGAGACACAGATACGCAGTATTTT. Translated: CASSFSGTHWRDTDTQYF.

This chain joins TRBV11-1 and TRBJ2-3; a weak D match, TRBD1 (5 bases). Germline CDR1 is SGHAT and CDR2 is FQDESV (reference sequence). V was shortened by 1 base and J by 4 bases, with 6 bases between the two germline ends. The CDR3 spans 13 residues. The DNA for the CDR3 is TGTGCCAGCAGCTTAGTACAGGCAGATACGCAGTATTTT. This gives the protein CASSLVQADTQYF.

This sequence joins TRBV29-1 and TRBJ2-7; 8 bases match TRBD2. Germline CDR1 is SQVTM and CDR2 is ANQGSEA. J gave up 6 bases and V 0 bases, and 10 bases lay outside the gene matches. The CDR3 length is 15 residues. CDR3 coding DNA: TGCAGCGTTGAAGACCAAGCGGGAGTGGGTCCCGAGCAGTACTTC. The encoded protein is CSVEDQAGVGPEQYF.

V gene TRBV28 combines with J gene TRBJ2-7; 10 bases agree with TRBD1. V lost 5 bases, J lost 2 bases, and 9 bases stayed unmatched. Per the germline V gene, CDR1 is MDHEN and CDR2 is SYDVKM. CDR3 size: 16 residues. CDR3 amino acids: CASSLPGQGPTYEQYF. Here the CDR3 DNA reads TGTGCCAGCAGTCTCCCGGGACAGGGGCCGACCTACGAGCAGTACTTC.

CDR3 sequence: CASSHNRVSDTQYF. In DNA, the CDR3 is TGCGCCAGCAGCCACAACAGGGTGTCAGATACGCAGTATTTT. This chain connects TRBV4-1 to TRBJ2-3, with a tentative D call TRBD1 (6 bases). The germline gives CDR1 MGHRA, CDR2 YSYEKL. The V and J ends lost 3 bases and 4 bases respectively, with 11 bases between them. The CDR3 extends over 14 amino acids.

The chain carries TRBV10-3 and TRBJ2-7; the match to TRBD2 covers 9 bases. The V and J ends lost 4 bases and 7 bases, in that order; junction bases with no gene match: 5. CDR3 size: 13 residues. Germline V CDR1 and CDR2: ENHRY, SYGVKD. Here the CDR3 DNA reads TGTGCCATCAGTGTGAGACTAGCGGAAGAGCAGTACTTC. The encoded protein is CAISVRLAEEQYF.

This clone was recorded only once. The DNA for the CDR3 is TGTGCCAGCAGCCTGAACAGGGGAAATAGCAATCAGCCCCAGCATTTT. This codes for CASSLNRGNSNQPQHF. This chain connects TRBV5-6 to TRBJ1-5, with 7 nucleotides matching TRBD1. V lost 4 bases and J lost 0; bases outside the gene matches: 7. This CDR3 contains 16 residues. CDR1 SGHDT and CDR2 YYEEEE come from the germline V gene.

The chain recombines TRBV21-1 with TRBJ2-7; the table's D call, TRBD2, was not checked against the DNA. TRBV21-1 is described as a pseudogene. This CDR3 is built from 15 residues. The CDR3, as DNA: TGTGCCAGCAGCGATATTGAAGCGGAGAACTACGAGCAGTACTTC. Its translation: CASSDIEAENYEQYF.

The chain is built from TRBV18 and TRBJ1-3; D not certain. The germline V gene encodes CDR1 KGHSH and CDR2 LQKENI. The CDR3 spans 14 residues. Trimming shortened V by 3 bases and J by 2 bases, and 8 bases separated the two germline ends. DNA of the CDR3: TGTGCCAGCTCACCCGGCAGGACTGGAAACACCATATATTTT. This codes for CASSPGRTGNTIYF.

CDR3 amino acids: CASRDTNYNEQFF. CDR3 nucleotide sequence: TGTGCCAGCAGGGACACGAATTACAATGAGCAGTTCTTC. J is TRBJ2-1 and V is TRBV2; tentatively, D is TRBD1 (5 bases). Germline assignment: CDR1 SNHLY and CDR2 FYNNEI. The CDR3 length is 13 residues. V shed 6 bases and J shed 4 bases, with 10 bases lying between them.

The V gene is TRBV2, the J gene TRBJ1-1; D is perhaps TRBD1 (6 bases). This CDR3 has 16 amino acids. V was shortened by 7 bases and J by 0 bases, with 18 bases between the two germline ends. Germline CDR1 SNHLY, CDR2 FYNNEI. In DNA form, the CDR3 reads TGTGCCAGCAAGTGGCAGGGAAGGGGGATGAACACTGAAGCTTTCTTT. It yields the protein CASKWQGRGMNTEAFF. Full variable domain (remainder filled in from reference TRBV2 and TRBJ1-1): EPEVTQTPSHQVTQMGQEVILRCVPISNHLYFYWYRQILGQKVEFLVSFYNNEISEKSEIFDDQFSVERPDGSNFTLKIRSTKLEDSAMYFCASKWQGRGMNTEAFFGQGTRLTVV.

CDR3 coding DNA: TGTGCCAGCTCCGGCCTACCCGGGACCCCGAGAAAGGGCTACACCTTC. The encoded protein is CASSGLPGTPRKGYTF. V and J are TRBV28 and TRBJ1-2; possible D gene TRBD1, 5 bases. V was clipped by 8 bases and J by 8 bases, with 27 bases between them. The CDR3 extends over 16 amino acids. Germline loops: CDR1 MDHEN, CDR2 SYDVKM.

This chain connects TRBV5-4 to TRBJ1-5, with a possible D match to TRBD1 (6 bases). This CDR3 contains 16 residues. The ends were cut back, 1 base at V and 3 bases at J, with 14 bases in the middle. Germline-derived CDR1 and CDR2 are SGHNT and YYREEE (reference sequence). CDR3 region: CASSLTGGKANQPQHF. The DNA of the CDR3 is TGTGCCAGCAGCTTGACCGGGGGCAAGGCCAATCAGCCCCAGCATTTT.

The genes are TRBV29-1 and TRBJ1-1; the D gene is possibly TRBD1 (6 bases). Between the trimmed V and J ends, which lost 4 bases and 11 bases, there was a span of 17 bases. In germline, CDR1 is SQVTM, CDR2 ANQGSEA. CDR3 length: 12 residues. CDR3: CSVARQEGEAFF. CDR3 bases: TGCAGCGTTGCACGACAGGAGGGGGAGGCTTTCTTT.

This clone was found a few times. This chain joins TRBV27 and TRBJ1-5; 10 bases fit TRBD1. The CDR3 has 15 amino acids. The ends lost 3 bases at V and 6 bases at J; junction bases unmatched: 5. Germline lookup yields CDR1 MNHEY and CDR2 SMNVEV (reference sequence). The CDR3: CASSLTGGLSQPQHF. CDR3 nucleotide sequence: TGTGCCAGCAGTTTGACAGGGGGCTTAAGTCAGCCCCAGCATTTT.

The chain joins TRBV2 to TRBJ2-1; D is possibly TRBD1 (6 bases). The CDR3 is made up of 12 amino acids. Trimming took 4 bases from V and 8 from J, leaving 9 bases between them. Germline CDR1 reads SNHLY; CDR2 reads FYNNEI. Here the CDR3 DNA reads TGTGCCAGCAGTGTACAGGGCCATGAGCAGTTCTTC. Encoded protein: CASSVQGHEQFF.

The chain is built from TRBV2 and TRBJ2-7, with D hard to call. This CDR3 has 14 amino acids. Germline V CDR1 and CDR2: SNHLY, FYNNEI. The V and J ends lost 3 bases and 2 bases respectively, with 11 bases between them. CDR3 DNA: TGTGCCAGCAGTGACCAAGGAGAGACCTACGAGCAGTACTTC. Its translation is CASSDQGETYEQYF. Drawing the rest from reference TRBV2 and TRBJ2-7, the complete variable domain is EPEVTQTPSHQVTQMGQEVILRCVPISNHLYFYWYRQILGQKVEFLVSFYNNEISEKSEIFDDQFSVERPDGSNFTLKIRSTKLEDSAMYFCASSDQGETYEQYFGPGTRLTVT.

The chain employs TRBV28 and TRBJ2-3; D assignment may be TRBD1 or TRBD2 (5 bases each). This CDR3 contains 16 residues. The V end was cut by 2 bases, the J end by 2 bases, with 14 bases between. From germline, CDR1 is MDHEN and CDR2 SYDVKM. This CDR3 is CASSLEGQRNTDTQYF. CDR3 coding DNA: TGTGCCAGCAGTTTAGAGGGGCAACGGAACACAGATACGCAGTATTTT.